This T cell receptor beta chain was captured in a study of blood T cell repertoires in COVID-19. Study at large: The United States, Italy and Spain were the sources of the acute and convalescent COVID-19 samples. PBMCs, B-cell-depleted T cells, or T cells provided the cDNA or gDNA that made up the material.

How the authors handled the data: The authors estimated nucleated cell counts from reference gene primer amplification. The protocol was immunoSEQ multiplex PCR, while the TCRdb copy is restricted to in-frame clones and leaves out a portion. V and J calls and clone size are as listed in that table; D and trimming were resolved from the DNA. The profile shows tens of thousands of clones, roughly nine tenths of them singletons. Trimming cost V 6 bases and J 1 base, with 6 bases left between them. CDR3 length: 11 amino acids. Germline values: CDR1 DFQATT, CDR2 SNEGSKA (reference sequence). The V and J genes are TRBV20-1 and TRBJ1-1; the D is unclear. The source is a human donor with active COVID-19. The donor label of this sample is uncertain. Material for sequencing was peripheral blood. In DNA, the CDR3 is TGCAGTGCAGCTTGGAACACTGAAGCTTTCTTT. It specifies CSAAWNTEAFF.